This T cell receptor beta chain was recorded in a study of blood T cell repertoires in COVID-19. The CDR3 has 13 amino acids. Germline V gene data show CDR1 as MNHNS and CDR2 as SASEGT. The ends were cut back, 3 bases at V and 5 bases at J, with 7 bases in the middle. This clone was picked up a small number of times. Some clones are missing from TCRdb's copy, which holds only in-frame ones; the method was immunoSEQ multiplex PCR. The sample lists some 160,000 clones; around four fifths were seen once. The rearrangement joins TRBV6-1 to TRBJ1-4; no firm D call. This clonotype originated in a man in his 70s with active or convalescent COVID-19. Sequenced: peripheral blood. Here the CDR3 reads CASSETPNEKLFF. In DNA, the CDR3 is TGTGCCAGCAGTGAGACTCCAAATGAAAAACTGTTTTTT.